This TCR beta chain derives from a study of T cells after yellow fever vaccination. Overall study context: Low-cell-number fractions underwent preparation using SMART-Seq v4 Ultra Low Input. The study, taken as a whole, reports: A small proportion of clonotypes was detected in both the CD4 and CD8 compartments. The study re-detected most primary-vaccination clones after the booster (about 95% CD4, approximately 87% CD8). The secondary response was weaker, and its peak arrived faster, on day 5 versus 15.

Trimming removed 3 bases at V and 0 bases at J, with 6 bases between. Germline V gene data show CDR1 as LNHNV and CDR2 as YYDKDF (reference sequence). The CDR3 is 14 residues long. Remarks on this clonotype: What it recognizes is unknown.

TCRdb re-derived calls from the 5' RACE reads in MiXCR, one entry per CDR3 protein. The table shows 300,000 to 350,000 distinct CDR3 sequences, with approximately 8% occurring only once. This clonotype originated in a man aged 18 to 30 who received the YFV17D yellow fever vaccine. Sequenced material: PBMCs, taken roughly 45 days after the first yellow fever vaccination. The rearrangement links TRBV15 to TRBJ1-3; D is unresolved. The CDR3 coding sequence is TGTGCCACCAGCAGTTTGAGCTCTGGAAACACCATATATTTT. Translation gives CATSSLSSGNTIYF.